This passage covers 14 T cell receptor beta chains from one sample sequenced in a study of shared clonotypes between healthy human individuals. Using immunoSEQ multiplex PCR, the repertoire was profiled, and TCRdb retains in-frame clones only, with some absent. The repertoire holds a few million clones, with more than 80% as singletons. The sequenced material came from naive CD4+ T cells from PBMCs. The subset is: CD45RA+ positively selected. The receptors were gathered from a man between 18 and 29 years old in good health. Some clones in this sample may be carry-over from other donors' samples.

The genes are TRBV6-1 and TRBJ1-2; D is possibly TRBD1 (5 bases). This CDR3 has 13 residues. Germline V gene data show CDR1 as MNHNS and CDR2 as SASEGT. V was cut by 6 bases and J by 3 bases, with 11 bases left in between. CDR3 loop: CASSRGLDYGYTF. The CDR3 nucleotides are TGTGCCAGCAGCCGGGGCTTGGACTATGGCTACACCTTC.

V and J are TRBV30 and TRBJ1-5; 7 bases match TRBD1. V shed 3 bases and J 1 base; nucleotides not matched to a gene: 12. Germline CDR1 reads GTSNPN; CDR2 reads SVGIG (reference sequence). CDR3 length: 17 amino acids. The CDR3 protein is CAWSGGGQYLSNQPQHF. The CDR3 DNA is TGTGCCTGGAGCGGCGGGGGACAGTACCTAAGCAATCAGCCCCAGCATTTT. The full variable domain, its missing parts supplied by reference TRBV30 and TRBJ1-5, is SQTIHQWPATLVQPVGSPLSLECTVEGTSNPNLYWYRQAAGRGLQLLFYSVGIGQISSEVPQNLSASRPQDRQFILSSKKLLLSDSGFYLCAWSGGGQYLSNQPQHFGDGTRLSIL.

The rearrangement uses TRBV14 and TRBJ1-3, with 7 bases aligning to TRBD1. CDR1 SGHDN and CDR2 FVKESK come from the germline V gene. Trimming at V came to 4 bases and at J to 4 bases, leaving 4 bases not matched to a gene. The CDR3 has 14 residues. The CDR3 loop reads CASSRGTAGNTIYF. The DNA of the CDR3 is TGTGCCAGCAGCCGAGGGACAGCAGGAAACACCATATATTTT. The complete variable domain, with remaining parts taken from reference TRBV14 and TRBJ1-3, reads EAGVTQFPSHSVIEKGQTVTLRCDPISGHDNLYWYRRVMGKEIKFLLHFVKESKQDESGMPNNRFLAERTGGTYSTLKVQPAELEDSGVYFCASSRGTAGNTIYFGEGSWLTVV.

The gene calls are TRBV6-5 and TRBJ2-1; 9 nucleotides match TRBD1. Germline V gene lookup returns CDR1 MNHEY and CDR2 SVGAGI. The CDR3 spans 15 residues. After removal of 5 bases from V and 12 bases from J, the junction contained 14 bases not matched to a gene. CDR3 loop: CASSHRGQSTTGQFF. The CDR3 DNA reads as TGTGCCAGCAGTCACAGGGGGCAAAGTACAACCGGGCAGTTCTTC.

The chain has TRBV7-9 and TRBJ2-3; 7 bases align to TRBD2. Germline loops: CDR1 SEHNR, CDR2 FQNEAQ (reference sequence). This CDR3 region has 14 residues. V lost 8 bases to trimming and J lost 2 bases; unmatched junction nucleotides: 7. The chain's CDR3 is CASRLAEYTDTQYF. The CDR3 nucleotides read TGTGCCAGCCGCCTAGCGGAGTACACAGATACGCAGTATTTT.

This chain joins TRBV10-3 and TRBJ2-1, with 13 bases lining up with TRBD2. From germline, CDR1 is ENHRY and CDR2 SYGVKD. The CDR3 runs to 20 residues. Losses at the gene ends were 0 bases for V and 0 bases for J; bases not matched to a gene: 8. CDR3 sequence (DNA): TGTGCCATCAGTGAGTCGACTAGCGGGAGGATTGTGAGCTCCTACAATGAGCAGTTCTTC. Protein product: CAISESTSGRIVSSYNEQFF.

The genes are TRBV9 and TRBJ2-1; TRBD1 matches 10 bases. V shed 0 bases and J 8 bases; nucleotides not matched to a gene: 17. There are 19 residues in the CDR3. Germline assignment: CDR1 SGDLS and CDR2 YYNGEE. The CDR3 nucleotides are TGTGCCAGCAGCGTAGTTTCCGGGACAGGGGCAGGGAGGGTCGATGAGCAGTTCTTC. Protein: CASSVVSGTGAGRVDEQFF.

This chain joins TRBV18 and TRBJ1-5; a weak D match, TRBD1 (6 bases). The germline V gene encodes CDR1 KGHSH and CDR2 LQKENI. The CDR3 consists of 18 residues. Deletions cut 3 bases from V and 1 base from J, with 19 bases between. Here the CDR3 DNA reads TGTGCCAGCTCACCCCCGGGCCCCGGGGGCTTAAGCAATCAGCCCCAGCATTTT. This translates into CASSPPGPGGLSNQPQHF.

The V call is TRBV4-3, the J call TRBJ2-7; 8 nucleotides match TRBD2. This CDR3 comprises 17 residues. Germline V gene data show CDR1 as LGHNA and CDR2 as YSLEER. V shed 0 bases, J shed 5 bases, and the junction held 12 bases outside the gene matches. The CDR3, as DNA: TGCGCCAGCAGCCAAGATGCCAGCGGGAGAGTGTGGAACGAGCAGTACTTC. As protein: CASSQDASGRVWNEQYF.

The chain joins TRBV9 to TRBJ2-7; TRBD2 aligns across 13 bases. Germline V gene lookup returns CDR1 SGDLS and CDR2 YYNGEE. Trimming removed 3 bases from V and 2 bases from J; junction bases left unmatched: 8. The length of the CDR3 is 17 residues. Here the CDR3 DNA reads TGTGCCAGCAGCGCCGGACTAGCGGGAGCTAGCCCCTACGAGCAGTACTTC. This translates into CASSAGLAGASPYEQYF.

The chain joins TRBV5-1 to TRBJ1-1; a weak D match, TRBD1 (5 bases). V was clipped by 2 bases and J by 2 bases, with 16 bases between them. CDR1 is SGHRS, CDR2 YFSETQ, per germline. The CDR3 runs to 16 residues. CDR3 sequence (DNA): TGCGCCAGCAGCTTCGCTACCGGGACGGAAAACACTGAAGCTTTCTTT. It is translated as CASSFATGTENTEAFF.

The V call is TRBV7-2, the J call TRBJ2-1; possibly TRBD2 for D (6 bases). Germline V gene lookup returns CDR1 SGHTA and CDR2 FQGNSA. V lost 2 bases, J lost 3 bases, and 14 bases lay in between. CDR3 length: 16 residues. The CDR3 loop is CASSLLGGKHYNEQFF. CDR3 DNA sequence: TGTGCCAGCAGCTTATTAGGCGGGAAGCACTACAATGAGCAGTTCTTC.

V gene TRBV10-1 combines with J gene TRBJ2-7; D gene unclear. From germline, CDR1 is WNHNN and CDR2 SYGVQD (reference sequence). The CDR3 is 11 amino acids. With 4 bases removed from V and 5 bases from J, the gap between germline ends came to 6 bases. The CDR3 DNA sequence: TGCGCCAGCAGTGTTGGCAACGAGCAGTACTTC. Translated, it gives CASSVGNEQYF.

This rearrangement joins TRBV5-1 to TRBJ2-2; D is ambiguous. Germline lookup yields CDR1 SGHRS and CDR2 YFSETQ. This CDR3 contains 17 residues. Trimming stripped 0 bases from V and 7 bases from J, with 19 bases between. CDR3 coding DNA: TGCGCCAGCAGCTTGGATCCGATAGGCCATGGACGCGGGGAGCTGTTTTTT. Protein product: CASSLDPIGHGRGELFF. Full variable domain (rest looked up from reference TRBV5-1 and TRBJ2-2): KAGVTQTPRYLIKTRGQQVTLSCSPISGHRSVSWYQQTPGQGLQFLFEYFSETQRNKGNFPGRFSGRQFSNSRSEMNVSTLELGDSALYLCASSLDPIGHGRGELFFGEGSRLTVL.